This is a list of T cell receptor beta chains from one sample in a study of vaccination and CD4 T cells after COVID-19. Their specific antigens are unknown. TCRdb re-called the PCR reads with MiXCR, one entry per CDR3 protein. Of 9,500 to 10,000 distinct CDR3 sequences listed, roughly 25% are singletons. Source: CD4+ T cells from blood, cultured in vitro, taken after SARS-CoV-2 vaccination. All receptors derive from a human donor who had recovered from COVID-19. The CDR3 runs from the conserved cysteine through the conserved F or W. The D gene is left open where the match is weak. Some rows mark clone size as missing; the rest say once, few, many or name a class of expanded clone.

V,J,size,D,CDR3,DNA
TRBV28,TRBJ1-2,-,TRBD1,CASSLNRGAGGRYTF,TGTGCCAGCAGTTTAAACAGGGGAGCCGGGGGTCGCTACACCTTC
TRBV7-2,TRBJ2-3,few,-,CASTPGLATDTQYF,TGTGCCAGCACCCCGGGGCTAGCGACAGATACGCAGTATTTT
TRBV6-2/TRBV6-3,TRBJ2-5,medium-sized,TRBD2,CASSRTSGGQYF,TGTGCCAGCAGTCGGACTAGCGGAGGCCAGTACTTC
TRBV19,TRBJ1-5,-,TRBD1,CASMLGKDRLKNQPQHF,TGTGCCAGTATGCTCGGCAAGGACAGGCTGAAAAATCAGCCCCAGCATTTT
TRBV5-1,TRBJ2-7,-,TRBD2,CASSWATSADEQYF,TGCGCCAGCAGCTGGGCGACTAGCGCGGACGAGCAGTACTTC
TRBV20-1,TRBJ2-7,few,TRBD1,CSARAISGQGHSYEQYF,TGCAGTGCTAGGGCTATCTCCGGACAGGGCCACTCCTACGAGCAGTACTTC
TRBV6-5,TRBJ2-1,-,-,CASRYPPNEQFF,TGTGCCAGCAGGTACCCCCCAAATGAGCAGTTCTTC
TRBV20-1,TRBJ2-1,-,-,CSARDRTGEQFF,TGCAGTGCTAGAGATAGAACTGGTGAGCAGTTCTTC
TRBV6-1,TRBJ1-3,few,-,CASRRATDSSGNTIYF,TGTGCCAGCAGGAGAGCGACGGACTCCTCTGGAAACACCATATATTTT
TRBV4-2,TRBJ1-1,-,-,CASRHPGQMNTEAFF,TGTGCCAGCAGGCACCCGGGGCAAATGAACACTGAAGCTTTCTTT
TRBV24-1,TRBJ2-7,few,TRBD2,CATSEPSTSGRINYDSYEQYF,TGTGCCACCAGTGAACCCTCCACTAGCGGGAGGATAAATTACGACTCCTACGAGCAGTACTTC
TRBV28,TRBJ2-7,-,TRBD1,CASSLLSLTGDEQYF,TGTGCCAGCAGTTTATTGAGCCTGACAGGGGACGAGCAGTACTTC
TRBV20-1,TRBJ2-7,-,-,CSAREFDRLETYEQYF,TGCAGTGCTAGAGAATTTGATCGGCTAGAAACCTACGAGCAGTACTTC
TRBV20-1,TRBJ2-3,medium-sized,-,CSARKPPGTDTQYF,TGCAGTGCTAGAAAGCCTCCAGGCACAGATACGCAGTATTTT
TRBV6-1,TRBJ2-1,-,-,CASREGPVPGEQFF,TGTGCCAGCAGGGAAGGGCCCGTTCCGGGTGAGCAGTTCTTC
TRBV4-3,TRBJ1-4,-,-,CASSPDFRGTNEKLFF,TGCGCCAGCAGCCCCGATTTTAGGGGAACTAATGAAAAACTGTTTTTT
TRBV20-1,TRBJ2-7,-,TRBD2,CSAIGGRASYEQYF,TGCAGTGCTATAGGCGGGAGGGCGTCCTACGAGCAGTACTTC
TRBV6-2/TRBV6-3,TRBJ2-1,few,TRBD2,CASGSGRYEQFF,TGTGCCAGCGGTAGCGGGAGATATGAGCAGTTCTTC
TRBV6-2/TRBV6-3,TRBJ2-3,few,TRBD2,CASRPFPGLAGEDTQYF,TGTGCCAGCAGGCCCTTTCCGGGACTAGCGGGGGAGGATACGCAGTATTTT
TRBV6-4,TRBJ2-2,-,-,CASSGQGSYTGELFF,TGTGCCAGCAGTGGGCAGGGCTCCTACACCGGGGAGCTGTTTTTT
TRBV6-4,TRBJ2-3,few,TRBD2,CASSEGGSGTDTQYF,TGTGCCAGCAGTGAAGGCGGGAGCGGCACAGATACGCAGTATTTT
TRBV6-1,TRBJ2-1,-,-,CASSEGDGGNEQFF,TGTGCCAGCAGCGAAGGGGACGGGGGCAATGAGCAGTTCTTC
TRBV27,TRBJ1-5,medium-sized,TRBD1,CASPTPCGTGDQPQHF,TGTGCCAGCCCCACCCCGTGCGGGACAGGGGACCAGCCCCAGCATTTT
TRBV6-2/TRBV6-3,TRBJ2-7,-,-,CASSTYDSLAYEQYF,TGTGCCAGCAGTACCTACGACAGCTTAGCCTACGAGCAGTACTTC
TRBV6-1,TRBJ2-1,few,-,CASSGDIRSSYNEQFF,TGTGCCAGCAGTGGCGACATACGAAGCTCCTACAATGAGCAGTTCTTC
TRBV20-1,TRBJ1-1,few,-,CSAPRGAEAFF,TGCAGTGCTCCCCGGGGGGCTGAAGCTTTCTTT
TRBV5-6,TRBJ2-5,-,TRBD1,CASSLMGTGRAIRTTQYF,TGTGCCAGCAGCTTGATGGGGACAGGGCGAGCAATTAGGACGACCCAGTACTTC
TRBV7-6,TRBJ2-3,-,-,CASRWGQESTDTQYF,TGTGCCAGCAGGTGGGGACAAGAGTCCACAGATACGCAGTATTTT
TRBV6-5,TRBJ2-7,few,TRBD2,CASSSPSGSGPSSYEQYF,TGTGCCAGCAGTTCCCCTAGCGGGAGCGGGCCCAGCTCCTACGAGCAGTACTTC
TRBV20-1,TRBJ2-7,medium-sized,TRBD2,CSALKRLAGSYEQYF,TGCAGTGCTCTAAAGAGACTAGCGGGGTCCTACGAGCAGTACTTC
TRBV10-3,TRBJ2-1,few,TRBD2,CAISESILTSGNYNEQFF,TGTGCCATCAGTGAGTCGATCCTGACTAGCGGGAACTACAATGAGCAGTTCTTC
TRBV2,TRBJ2-2,-,-,CASSADGNTGELFF,TGTGCCAGCAGTGCGGACGGGAACACCGGGGAGCTGTTTTTT